These T cell receptor beta chains were read from a single sample in a study of shared clonotypes between healthy human individuals. Sequenced by immunoSEQ multiplex PCR; TCRdb stores in-frame clones only, minus some. Of approximately 1.5 million clones listed, around 98.5% are singletons. The sequenced sample consisted of naive CD4+ T cells sorted from blood. These receptors were taken from a man aged 30-40 years in good health. Both conserved end residues are part of each CDR3. Fields, in order: V gene, clone size, J gene, D gene, CDR3 protein, CDR3 DNA. The D gene is left open where the match is weak. Clone size, where shown, is once, few, many, or a class for clones that have expanded.

v_call: TRBV28; clone_size: -; j_call: TRBJ2-4; d_call: -; cdr3_aa: CASSLEQLTRRKNIQYF; cdr3_nt: TGTGCCAGCAGTTTAGAGCAGCTAACCAGAAGGAAAAACATTCAGTACTTC
v_call: TRBV28; clone_size: -; j_call: TRBJ1-5; d_call: -; cdr3_aa: CASSFFVLMRVGFQPQHF; cdr3_nt: TGTGCCAGCAGTTTTTTTGTGTTGATGCGAGTCGGGTTTCAGCCCCAGCATTTT
v_call: TRBV25-1; clone_size: -; j_call: TRBJ2-7; d_call: -; cdr3_aa: CASSAGTRLWEEQYF; cdr3_nt: TGTGCCAGCAGTGCCGGGACTCGCCTTTGGGAAGAGCAGTACTTC
v_call: TRBV5-6; clone_size: -; j_call: TRBJ2-7; d_call: TRBD2; cdr3_aa: CASSHGAGYEQYF; cdr3_nt: TGTGCCAGCAGCCACGGAGCGGGGTACGAGCAGTACTTC
v_call: TRBV15; clone_size: -; j_call: TRBJ2-7; d_call: -; cdr3_aa: CATSSPGFSYEQYF; cdr3_nt: TGTGCCACCAGCAGCCCAGGGTTCTCCTACGAGCAGTACTTC
v_call: TRBV27; clone_size: -; j_call: TRBJ2-3; d_call: TRBD2; cdr3_aa: CASSLRGAGGLTDTQYF; cdr3_nt: TGTGCCAGCAGTTTACGTGGAGCGGGAGGGCTCACAGATACGCAGTATTTT
v_call: TRBV7-2; clone_size: -; j_call: TRBJ2-1; d_call: TRBD2; cdr3_aa: CASGPIFVGGRDEQFF; cdr3_nt: TGTGCCAGCGGGCCGATTTTTGTGGGAGGGCGGGATGAGCAGTTCTTC
v_call: TRBV1; clone_size: -; j_call: TRBJ2-5; d_call: -; cdr3_aa: CTSSQERRSGRREETQYF; cdr3_nt: TGCACCAGCAGCCAAGAAAGAAGGAGCGGGAGGAGGGAAGAGACCCAGTACTTC
v_call: TRBV18; clone_size: -; j_call: TRBJ2-5; d_call: -; cdr3_aa: CASSPRSVQETQYF; cdr3_nt: TGTGCCAGCTCCCCCAGGTCGGTTCAAGAGACCCAGTACTTC
v_call: TRBV7-9; clone_size: -; j_call: TRBJ2-5; d_call: -; cdr3_aa: CASSSRGTLQETQYF; cdr3_nt: TGTGCCAGCAGCTCGCGTGGGACACTACAAGAGACCCAGTACTTC
v_call: TRBV15; clone_size: -; j_call: TRBJ1-5; d_call: -; cdr3_aa: CATSRIATRGNQPQHF; cdr3_nt: TGTGCCACCAGCAGAATAGCTACCCGAGGCAATCAGCCCCAGCATTTT
v_call: TRBV5-1; clone_size: -; j_call: TRBJ2-5; d_call: -; cdr3_aa: CASSRAGTGTQETQYF; cdr3_nt: TGCGCCAGCAGCCGAGCGGGGACAGGAACCCAAGAGACCCAGTACTTC
v_call: TRBV10-3; clone_size: -; j_call: TRBJ2-1; d_call: -; cdr3_aa: CAIRQLGGQSYNEQFF; cdr3_nt: TGTGCCATCAGACAATTGGGGGGACAGAGTTACAATGAGCAGTTCTTC
v_call: TRBV12-2; clone_size: -; j_call: TRBJ2-4; d_call: -; cdr3_aa: CASRFLCRRQTRIKNIQYF; cdr3_nt: TGTGCAAGTCGCTTTTTGTGTCGGCGTCAAACTAGGATTAAAAACATTCAGTACTTC
v_call: TRBV28; clone_size: -; j_call: TRBJ2-7; d_call: -; cdr3_aa: CASRPDPVPHSYEQYF; cdr3_nt: TGTGCCAGCAGACCGGACCCAGTTCCGCACTCCTACGAGCAGTACTTC
v_call: TRBV28; clone_size: -; j_call: TRBJ1-2; d_call: -; cdr3_aa: CASTGPSHTFNYGYTF; cdr3_nt: TGTGCCAGCACCGGGCCCAGTCATACTTTTAACTATGGCTACACCTTC
v_call: TRBV10-3; clone_size: -; j_call: TRBJ1-5; d_call: -; cdr3_aa: CAISESRRDGNQPQHF; cdr3_nt: TGTGCCATCAGTGAGTCGCGCAGGGATGGCAATCAGCCCCAGCATTTT
v_call: TRBV27; clone_size: -; j_call: TRBJ2-2; d_call: -; cdr3_aa: CASSLSIRNRRLHTGELFF; cdr3_nt: TGTGCCAGCAGTTTATCGATCCGGAATAGGAGGCTTCACACCGGGGAGCTGTTTTTT
v_call: TRBV2; clone_size: -; j_call: TRBJ2-2; d_call: -; cdr3_aa: CASATGRLFF; cdr3_nt: TGTGCCAGCGCAACGGGACGGCTGTTTTTT
v_call: TRBV28; clone_size: -; j_call: TRBJ1-1; d_call: -; cdr3_aa: CASSLTPGRRTEAFF; cdr3_nt: TGTGCCAGCAGTTTAACCCCGGGCCGACGCACTGAAGCTTTCTTT
v_call: TRBV27; clone_size: -; j_call: TRBJ2-3; d_call: TRBD2; cdr3_aa: CASSLWARLAGNPDTQYF; cdr3_nt: TGTGCCAGCAGTTTATGGGCCCGACTAGCGGGAAACCCAGATACGCAGTATTTT
v_call: TRBV5-4; clone_size: once; j_call: TRBJ1-3; d_call: -; cdr3_aa: CASSLVPGGNTIYF; cdr3_nt: TGTGCCAGCAGCTTGGTTCCGGGTGGAAACACCATATATTTT
v_call: TRBV13; clone_size: -; j_call: TRBJ2-5; d_call: -; cdr3_aa: CASSLGLLAPGTQYF; cdr3_nt: TGTGCCAGCAGCTTAGGTCTCCTAGCTCCAGGGACCCAGTACTTC
v_call: TRBV20-1; clone_size: once; j_call: TRBJ2-5; d_call: -; cdr3_aa: CSEKGGETQYF; cdr3_nt: TGCAGTGAAAAAGGGGGGGAGACCCAGTACTTC
v_call: TRBV7-8; clone_size: -; j_call: TRBJ2-7; d_call: TRBD1; cdr3_aa: CASGDRSGEQYF; cdr3_nt: TGTGCCTCAGGGGACAGGTCGGGCGAGCAGTACTTC
v_call: TRBV18; clone_size: -; j_call: TRBJ2-1; d_call: -; cdr3_aa: CASSTLSGRLANEQFF; cdr3_nt: TGTGCCAGCTCTACATTGTCGGGGCGGCTGGCAAATGAGCAGTTCTTC
v_call: TRBV7-9; clone_size: -; j_call: TRBJ2-7; d_call: -; cdr3_aa: CASSFNQVYEQYF; cdr3_nt: TGTGCCAGCAGCTTTAATCAGGTCTACGAGCAGTACTTC
v_call: TRBV5-1; clone_size: -; j_call: TRBJ2-5; d_call: TRBD2; cdr3_aa: CASSSGLAGGGKTQYF; cdr3_nt: TGCGCCAGCAGCTCGGGACTAGCGGGAGGAGGAAAGACCCAGTACTTC
v_call: TRBV2; clone_size: -; j_call: TRBJ1-5; d_call: -; cdr3_aa: CASRGDNQPQHF; cdr3_nt: TGTGCCAGCAGGGGGGACAATCAGCCCCAGCATTTT
v_call: TRBV6-9; clone_size: -; j_call: TRBJ2-1; d_call: -; cdr3_aa: CASREHQQFF; cdr3_nt: TGTGCCAGCAGGGAGCACCAGCAGTTCTTC
v_call: TRBV6-1; clone_size: -; j_call: TRBJ1-5; d_call: -; cdr3_aa: CASKPGNKSNQPQHF; cdr3_nt: TGTGCCAGCAAACCAGGGAATAAGAGCAATCAGCCCCAGCATTTT
v_call: TRBV19; clone_size: -; j_call: TRBJ2-2; d_call: TRBD2; cdr3_aa: CASIELAGASLDTGELFF; cdr3_nt: TGTGCCAGTATTGAACTAGCGGGAGCCTCTTTGGACACCGGGGAGCTGTTTTTT
v_call: TRBV28; clone_size: -; j_call: TRBJ2-2; d_call: -; cdr3_aa: CASSSRGGRNTGELFF; cdr3_nt: TGTGCCAGCAGTTCCCGGGGAGGTAGGAACACCGGGGAGCTGTTTTTT
v_call: TRBV4-3; clone_size: -; j_call: TRBJ1-3; d_call: -; cdr3_aa: CASSQAFRTVGNTIYF; cdr3_nt: TGCGCCAGCAGCCAAGCCTTCCGGACAGTTGGAAACACCATATATTTT
v_call: TRBV5-6; clone_size: -; j_call: TRBJ2-1; d_call: -; cdr3_aa: CASSLVPSAYNEQFF; cdr3_nt: TGTGCCAGCAGCTTGGTCCCTAGCGCCTACAATGAGCAGTTCTTC
v_call: TRBV10-2; clone_size: -; j_call: TRBJ2-1; d_call: TRBD2; cdr3_aa: CASSVLAEYNEQFF; cdr3_nt: TGCGCCAGCAGTGTACTAGCGGAATACAATGAGCAGTTCTTC
v_call: TRBV5-1; clone_size: -; j_call: TRBJ1-1; d_call: -; cdr3_aa: CASKSEVLVNTEAFF; cdr3_nt: TGCGCCAGCAAATCGGAGGTATTGGTAAACACTGAAGCTTTCTTT
v_call: TRBV7-2; clone_size: once; j_call: TRBJ1-3; d_call: -; cdr3_aa: CASSPTIVSGNTIYF; cdr3_nt: TGTGCCAGCAGCCCTACAATCGTGTCTGGAAACACCATATATTTT
v_call: TRBV27; clone_size: -; j_call: TRBJ2-1; d_call: -; cdr3_aa: CASRFGPESSYNEQFF; cdr3_nt: TGTGCCAGCAGGTTCGGACCGGAGAGCTCCTACAATGAGCAGTTCTTC
v_call: TRBV5-6; clone_size: -; j_call: TRBJ2-7; d_call: -; cdr3_aa: CASSLVSYEQYF; cdr3_nt: TGTGCCAGCAGCTTGGTATCCTACGAGCAGTACTTC
v_call: TRBV27; clone_size: -; j_call: TRBJ1-4; d_call: -; cdr3_aa: CASRTGTWGEKLFF; cdr3_nt: TGTGCCAGCAGGACCGGGACATGGGGAGAAAAACTGTTTTTT
v_call: TRBV5-4; clone_size: -; j_call: TRBJ2-7; d_call: -; cdr3_aa: CASSPRDPGTYEQYF; cdr3_nt: TGTGCCAGCAGCCCCCGGGACCCAGGGACCTACGAGCAGTACTTC
v_call: TRBV5-1; clone_size: -; j_call: TRBJ2-7; d_call: TRBD1; cdr3_aa: CASSAGTGGSYEQYF; cdr3_nt: TGCGCCAGCAGCGCCGGGACAGGGGGCTCCTACGAGCAGTACTTC
v_call: TRBV5-4; clone_size: -; j_call: TRBJ2-7; d_call: -; cdr3_aa: CASSHPVSYEQYF; cdr3_nt: TGTGCCAGCAGCCACCCAGTTTCCTACGAGCAGTACTTC
v_call: TRBV11-2; clone_size: -; j_call: TRBJ2-1; d_call: TRBD2; cdr3_aa: CASSRIPGTRNNEQFF; cdr3_nt: TGTGCCAGCAGCCGGATCCCCGGGACTAGAAACAATGAGCAGTTCTTC
v_call: TRBV19; clone_size: -; j_call: TRBJ2-5; d_call: TRBD1; cdr3_aa: CASSTSGQGSEETQYF; cdr3_nt: TGTGCCAGTAGTACCTCGGGACAGGGTAGTGAAGAGACCCAGTACTTC
v_call: TRBV18; clone_size: -; j_call: TRBJ2-5; d_call: -; cdr3_aa: CASSPPSQETQYF; cdr3_nt: TGTGCCAGCTCGCCCCCCTCTCAAGAGACCCAGTACTTC
v_call: TRBV6-6; clone_size: -; j_call: TRBJ2-1; d_call: TRBD2; cdr3_aa: CASTPSGTYNEQFF; cdr3_nt: TGTGCCAGCACCCCTAGCGGGACGTACAATGAGCAGTTCTTC
v_call: TRBV9; clone_size: -; j_call: TRBJ1-2; d_call: TRBD1; cdr3_aa: CASRSGQEYGYTF; cdr3_nt: TGTGCCAGCAGGTCGGGACAGGAATATGGCTACACCTTC